This T cell receptor (beta chain) was recovered during a study of cytomegalovirus exposure and HLA in healthy donors. Note on this clone: Its antigen remains unidentified. At the DNA level, this CDR3 is encoded by other sequences in the same sample as well.

The study ran its PCR with 60 Vbeta and 13 Jbeta primers. This table comes from immunoSEQ multiplex PCR, and its TCRdb copy is limited to in-frame clones, with some not included. This sample carries about 54,000 clones, with 6% to 7% going to the ten biggest clones. Study results and caveats: The dataset shows that most TCR sequences were rare, while some public TCRs occurred in many donors.

Sequencing was performed on PBMCs. The sequence was obtained from a woman aged 40-49 years in good health and CMV-seronegative.

The CDR3, as DNA: TGTGCCAGCAGCCAAGAGGGCAGGGGGAATTCACCCCTCCACTTT. Protein product: CASSQEGRGNSPLHF. The J gene is TRBJ1-6, the V gene TRBV14; TRBD1 aligns across 7 bases. CDR1 is SGHDN and CDR2 is FVKESK in the germline V gene. The CDR3 covers 15 residues. V dropped 0 bases and J dropped 7; count of bases not matched to a gene: 3.